This T cell receptor (beta chain) came from a study of cytomegalovirus exposure and HLA in healthy donors. Whole-study results and caveats: Judged likely to be a sequencing artifact was a cluster of highly shared sequence variants. Presence/absence analyses supposed approximately even sequencing depth among donors. One variant, a missense change in DCLRE1C, was linked in a later analysis to TCR beta V- and J-gene trimming.

This CDR3 has 15 residues. Germline lookup yields CDR1 LNHDA and CDR2 SQIVND (reference sequence). V shed 1 base and J shed 5 bases, with 12 bases lying between them. As to this clone: Its antigen is unidentified.

The primer mix had 60 Vbeta and 13 Jbeta primers. TCRdb's table, derived via immunoSEQ multiplex PCR, lists solely in-frame clones and lacks some. The sample gives 35,000 to 45,000 clones, 55% to 75% of which show up once; 12% is in the top ten. The chain carries TRBV19 and TRBJ2-1; the D gene is possibly TRBD1 (5 bases). The origin of this receptor is a man aged 60 to 75 in good health and CMV-seropositive. The sample comprised PBMCs. As DNA, the CDR3 is TGTGCCAGTAGTATAGCCCAGGGCCCCCACAATGAGCAGTTCTTC. Amino acid sequence: CASSIAQGPHNEQFF.